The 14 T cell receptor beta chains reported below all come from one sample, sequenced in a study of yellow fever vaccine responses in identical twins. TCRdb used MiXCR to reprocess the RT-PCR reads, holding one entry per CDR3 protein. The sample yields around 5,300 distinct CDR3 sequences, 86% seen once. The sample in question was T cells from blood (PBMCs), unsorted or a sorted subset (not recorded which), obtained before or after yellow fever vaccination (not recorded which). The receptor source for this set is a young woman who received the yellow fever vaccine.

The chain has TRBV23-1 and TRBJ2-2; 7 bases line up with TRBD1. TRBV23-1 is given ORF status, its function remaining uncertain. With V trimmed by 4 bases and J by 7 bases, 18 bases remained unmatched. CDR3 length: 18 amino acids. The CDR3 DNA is TGCGCCAGCAGTCTACCACCAGGGGGTTGCCCTAAAGTCGGGGAGCTGTTTTTT. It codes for CASSLPPGGCPKVGELFF.

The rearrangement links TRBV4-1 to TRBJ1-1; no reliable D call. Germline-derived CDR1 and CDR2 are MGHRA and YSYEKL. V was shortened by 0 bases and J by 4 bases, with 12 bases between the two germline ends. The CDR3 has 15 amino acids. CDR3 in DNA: TGCGCCAGCAGCCAAGATAGTTGGGTAGGCACTGAAGCTTTCTTT. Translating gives CASSQDSWVGTEAFF.

CDR3 protein: CASSPPRQEQFF. The DNA of the CDR3 is TGTGCCAGCAGCCCCCCCCGGCAGGAGCAGTTCTTC. This sequence joins TRBV11-2 and TRBJ2-1; no clear D gene. This CDR3 has 12 residues. Deletions cut 5 bases from V and 10 bases from J, with 12 bases between. Germline assignment: CDR1 SGHAT and CDR2 FQNNGV.

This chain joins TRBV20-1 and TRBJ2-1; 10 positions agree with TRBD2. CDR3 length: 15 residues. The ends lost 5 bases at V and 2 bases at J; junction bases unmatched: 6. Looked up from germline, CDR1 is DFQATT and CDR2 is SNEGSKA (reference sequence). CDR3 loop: CSARGTSDTYNEQFF. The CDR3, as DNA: TGCAGTGCTCGGGGGACTAGCGACACCTACAATGAGCAGTTCTTC.

The CDR3: CASSQDLPYYGYTF. The CDR3 DNA follows: TGTGCCAGCAGCCAAGATTTGCCCTACTATGGCTACACCTTC. The chain carries TRBV3-1 and TRBJ1-2; no clear D gene. Germline loops: CDR1 LGHDT, CDR2 YNNKEL (reference sequence). CDR3 length equals 14 residues. The ends were cut back, 0 bases at V and 3 bases at J, with 8 bases in the middle.

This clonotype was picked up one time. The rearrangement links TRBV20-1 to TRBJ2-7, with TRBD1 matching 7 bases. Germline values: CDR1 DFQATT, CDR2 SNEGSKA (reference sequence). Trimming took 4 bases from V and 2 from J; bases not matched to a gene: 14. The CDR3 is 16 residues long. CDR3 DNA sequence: TGCAGTGCTAATCAGAGGACAGGACAAAACGCCTACGAGCAGTACTTC. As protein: CSANQRTGQNAYEQYF.

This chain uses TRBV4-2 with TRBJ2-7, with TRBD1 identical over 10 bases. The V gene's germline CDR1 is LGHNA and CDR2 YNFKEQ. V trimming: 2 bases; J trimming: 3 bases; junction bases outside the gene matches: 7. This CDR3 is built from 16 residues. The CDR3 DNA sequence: TGTGCCAGCAGCCAAACTGGGGGACAGGGGCTCTACGAGCAGTACTTC. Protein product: CASSQTGGQGLYEQYF.

CDR3 sequence reads: CAISESVLADSYNEQFF. For the CDR3, the DNA is TGTGCCATCAGTGAGTCGGTACTAGCGGATTCCTACAATGAGCAGTTCTTC. V gene TRBV10-3 combines with J gene TRBJ2-1; TRBD2 aligns across 8 bases. With V trimmed by 0 bases and J by 1 base, 5 bases remained unmatched. Germline CDR1 and CDR2: ENHRY and SYGVKD. The CDR3 loop spans 17 amino acids.

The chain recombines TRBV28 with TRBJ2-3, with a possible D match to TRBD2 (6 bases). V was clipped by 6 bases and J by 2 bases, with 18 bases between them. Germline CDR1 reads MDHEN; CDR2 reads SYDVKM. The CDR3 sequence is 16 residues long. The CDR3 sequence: CASSLPRPGDTDTQYF. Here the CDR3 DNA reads TGTGCCAGCAGCCTGCCAAGGCCGGGGGACACAGATACGCAGTATTTT.

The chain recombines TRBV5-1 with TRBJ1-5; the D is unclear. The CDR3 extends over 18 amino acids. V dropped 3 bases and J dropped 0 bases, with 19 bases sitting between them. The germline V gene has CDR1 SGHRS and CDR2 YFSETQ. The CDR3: CASSSDTPGPDSNQPQHF. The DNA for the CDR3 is TGCGCCAGCAGCTCCGACACCCCGGGCCCGGATAGCAATCAGCCCCAGCATTTT. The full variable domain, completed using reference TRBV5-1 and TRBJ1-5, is KAGVTQTPRYLIKTRGQQVTLSCSPISGHRSVSWYQQTPGQGLQFLFEYFSETQRNKGNFPGRFSGRQFSNSRSEMNVSTLELGDSALYLCASSSDTPGPDSNQPQHFGDGTRLSIL.

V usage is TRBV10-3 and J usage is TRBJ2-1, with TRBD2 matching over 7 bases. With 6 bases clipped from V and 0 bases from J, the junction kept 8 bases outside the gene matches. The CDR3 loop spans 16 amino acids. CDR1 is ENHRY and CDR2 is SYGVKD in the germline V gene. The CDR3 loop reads CAIRSLAAGSYNEQFF. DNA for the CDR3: TGTGCCATCAGATCTCTAGCGGCGGGCTCCTACAATGAGCAGTTCTTC.

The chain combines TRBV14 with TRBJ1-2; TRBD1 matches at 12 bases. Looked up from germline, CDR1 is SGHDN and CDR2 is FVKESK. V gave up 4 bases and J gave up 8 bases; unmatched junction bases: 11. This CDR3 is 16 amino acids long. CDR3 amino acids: CASSPIAGTGGGGYTF. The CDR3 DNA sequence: TGTGCCAGCAGCCCAATTGCCGGGACAGGGGGCGGAGGCTACACCTTC.

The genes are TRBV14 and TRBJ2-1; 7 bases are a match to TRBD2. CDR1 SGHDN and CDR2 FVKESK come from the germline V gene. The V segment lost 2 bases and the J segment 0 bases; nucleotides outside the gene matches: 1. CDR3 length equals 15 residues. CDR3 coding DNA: TGTGCCAGCAGCCAAATAGCGGGCTCCTACAATGAGCAGTTCTTC. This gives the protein CASSQIAGSYNEQFF.

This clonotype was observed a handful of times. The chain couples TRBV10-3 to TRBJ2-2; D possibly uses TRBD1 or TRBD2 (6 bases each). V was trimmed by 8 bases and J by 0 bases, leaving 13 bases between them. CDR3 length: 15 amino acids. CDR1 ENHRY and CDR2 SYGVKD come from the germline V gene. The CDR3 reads CAIQGGTSNTGELFF. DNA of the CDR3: TGTGCCATCCAAGGGGGGACTTCGAACACCGGGGAGCTGTTTTTT.